This T cell receptor beta chain was recovered during a study of persistence of HIV-infected CD4 T cells. General study points: TCR oligoclonality correlated with proviral oligoclonality in the same sorted populations. The rare CMV-responding cells with HIV-1 proviruses were not separately TCR-sequenced.

The immunoSEQ assay was version 4, run in survey mode. Generated by immunoSEQ multiplex PCR, the TCRdb table keeps only in-frame clones and is missing some. The profile shows approximately 18,000 clones, 60% to 80% of them singletons. The stimulus was an HIV-1 Gag 15-mer peptide pool, 1 ug/peptide/mL. Sorting selected CD4+ T cells upregulating both CD40 ligand and CD69. These HIV-1-infected adults initiated suppressive ART in chronic infection. A few counts support this clone. Its matching antigen is unknown. The CDR3 has 15 residues. Trimming cost V 3 bases and J 6 bases, with 18 bases left between them. The germline V gene encodes CDR1 SGHVS and CDR2 FNYEAQ.

The sample here was CD4+ T cells sorted from PBMCs after roughly 17-hour stimulation, taken from a patient who received antiretroviral therapy. The rearrangement uses TRBV7-6 and TRBJ2-7, with D perhaps being TRBD1 or TRBD2 (5 bases each). The clonotype originates from an adult woman with HIV who was CMV-seropositive. CDR3 nucleotides: TGTGCCAGCAGCTTGGGGGTAGGAAAGATCGGCGAGCAGTACTTC. Translated, it gives CASSLGVGKIGEQYF.